The 24 T cell receptor beta chains given below trace back to one sample, sequenced in a study of blood T cell repertoires in COVID-19. TCRdb's copy holds only in-frame clones and misses some; the assay was immunoSEQ multiplex PCR. The profile shows a few hundred thousand clones, roughly 88% of them singletons. Sequencing input: peripheral blood. The origin of the receptors is a woman in her twenties or thirties who had recovered from COVID-19.

V is TRBV4-3 and J is TRBJ2-6; 7 bases are shared with TRBD2. The CDR3 is 17 amino acids. CDR1 is LGHNA, CDR2 YSLEER, per germline. Trimming removed 0 bases from V and 2 bases from J; junction bases left unmatched: 4. The CDR3 here is CASSQDVGGAGANVLTF. The CDR3 region has the DNA TGCGCCAGCAGCCAAGATGTTGGGGGGGCTGGGGCCAACGTCCTGACTTTC.

The J gene is TRBJ2-1, the V gene TRBV2; 11 bases are shared with TRBD2. V lost 3 bases and J lost 2; bases outside the gene matches: 3. From germline, CDR1 is SNHLY and CDR2 FYNNEI. This CDR3 has 16 amino acids. The CDR3 spells CASSELAGGPYNEQFF. The CDR3 bases are TGTGCCAGCAGTGAGTTAGCGGGGGGGCCCTACAATGAGCAGTTCTTC.

This chain links TRBV7-2 with TRBJ1-5; D perhaps matches TRBD1 (5 bases). Between the trimmed V and J ends, which lost 5 bases and 7 bases, there was a span of 12 bases. The CDR3 extends over 13 amino acids. Germline V lookup: CDR1 SGHTA, CDR2 FQGNSA. The DNA of the CDR3 is TGTGCCAGCAGCGCCTCGCAGGGACAGCCCCAGCATTTT. Its protein product is CASSASQGQPQHF. Variable domain in full (rest from reference TRBV7-2 and TRBJ1-5): GAGVSQSPSNKVTEKGKDVELRCDPISGHTALYWYRQSLGQGLEFLIYFQGNSAPDKSGLPSDRFSAERTGGSVSTLTIQRTQQEDSAVYLCASSASQGQPQHFGDGTRLSIL.

This chain connects TRBV28 to TRBJ1-2, with 7 bases fitting TRBD1. The CDR3 extends over 14 amino acids. V lost 7 bases to trimming and J lost 4 bases; unmatched junction nucleotides: 9. Germline V lookup: CDR1 MDHEN, CDR2 SYDVKM. The DNA of the CDR3 is TGTGCCAGCACCAACCCAGGGGGAAGCTATGGCTACACCTTC. This gives the protein CASTNPGGSYGYTF.

This rearrangement joins TRBV4-3 to TRBJ1-1, with 7 bases fitting TRBD1. Germline lookup yields CDR1 LGHNA and CDR2 YSLEER. V dropped 0 bases and J dropped 10; count of bases not matched to a gene: 5. This CDR3 contains 13 residues. The CDR3 region is CASSQDRQGGAFF. The CDR3, as DNA: TGCGCCAGCAGCCAAGATAGGCAGGGGGGAGCTTTCTTT.

The V gene is TRBV4-2, the J gene TRBJ2-5, with TRBD1 matching 8 bases. V dropped 3 bases and J dropped 4; count of bases not matched to a gene: 16. CDR3 length: 18 residues. CDR1 is LGHNA, CDR2 YNFKEQ, per germline. The CDR3 spells CASSQPWGPGQVGETQYF. CDR3 coding DNA: TGTGCCAGCAGCCAGCCGTGGGGACCGGGACAGGTGGGAGAGACCCAGTACTTC.

V and J are TRBV2 and TRBJ1-2, with D hard to call. V gave up 7 bases and J gave up 2 bases, with 8 bases separating them. Germline V gene sequence: CDR1 SNHLY, CDR2 FYNNEI. The CDR3 contains 12 residues. The CDR3 DNA reads TGTGCCAGCACAGGTGGGAACTATGGCTACACCTTC. As protein: CASTGGNYGYTF.

The chain links TRBV5-1 to TRBJ1-4, with 8 bases that match TRBD1. With V trimmed by 2 bases and J by 7 bases, 13 bases remained unmatched. CDR1 SGHRS and CDR2 YFSETQ come from the germline V gene. CDR3 length: 17 amino acids. CDR3 amino acids: CASSFGNSGGSGEKLFF. CDR3 in DNA: TGCGCCAGCAGCTTCGGCAACTCAGGGGGCAGTGGTGAAAAACTGTTTTTT. Full variable domain (outside the CDR3, taken from reference TRBV5-1 and TRBJ1-4): KAGVTQTPRYLIKTRGQQVTLSCSPISGHRSVSWYQQTPGQGLQFLFEYFSETQRNKGNFPGRFSGRQFSNSRSEMNVSTLELGDSALYLCASSFGNSGGSGEKLFFGSGTQLSVL.

This clone was recorded only once. This chain joins TRBV28 and TRBJ2-7; perhaps TRBD2 as D (5 bases). Trimming removed 4 bases at V and 3 bases at J, with 16 bases between. The CDR3 extends over 15 amino acids. Germline V gene lookup returns CDR1 MDHEN and CDR2 SYDVKM. The CDR3 loop reads CASSSGSSGFYEQYF. The CDR3 DNA follows: TGTGCCAGCAGTTCAGGAAGCTCGGGATTCTACGAGCAGTACTTC.

The rearrangement links TRBV7-6 to TRBJ2-5, with TRBD1 as a possible D gene (6 bases). Deletions cut 5 bases from V and 1 base from J, with 14 bases between. Germline V CDR1 and CDR2: SGHVS, FNYEAQ. CDR3 length: 15 residues. As DNA, the CDR3 is TGTGCCAGCAGCCGTGGAACAGGGATCCAAGAGACCCAGTACTTC. It specifies CASSRGTGIQETQYF.

The chain carries TRBV29-1 and TRBJ1-1; no definite D call. The V end lost 1 base, the J end lost 4 bases, and 16 bases lay between the germline ends. Per germline, CDR1 SQVTM and CDR2 ANQGSEA. The CDR3 loop spans 15 amino acids. CDR3 sequence (DNA): TGCAGCGTTGAAGGGTATGGCCACGGCGGCACTGAAGCTTTCTTT. This sequence encodes CSVEGYGHGGTEAFF.

Comment on this clone: The same CDR3 arises from other DNA sequences in this sample as well. The V call is TRBV20-1, the J call TRBJ1-1; no firm D call. The length of the CDR3 is 11 residues. V gave up 5 bases and J gave up 1 base, with 5 bases separating them. The germline gives CDR1 DFQATT, CDR2 SNEGSKA (reference sequence). CDR3 sequence reads: CSARGNTEAFF. CDR3 sequence (DNA): TGCAGTGCTCGGGGGAACACTGAAGCTTTCTTT.

This clone occurred a few times. The chain links TRBV5-4 to TRBJ2-7, with TRBD2 as a possible D gene (5 bases). V lost 3 bases, J lost 1 base, and 5 bases lay in between. The CDR3 spans 12 residues. CDR1 SGHNT and CDR2 YYREEE come from the germline V gene (reference sequence). CDR3 nucleotides: TGTGCCAGCAGCTGGGAGTCCTACGAGCAGTACTTC. Protein product: CASSWESYEQYF.

This chain uses TRBV2 with TRBJ2-1, with 10 bases matching TRBD2. The CDR3 runs 18 residues. J gave up 0 bases and V 4 bases, and 9 bases lay outside the gene matches. Germline loops: CDR1 SNHLY, CDR2 FYNNEI. The CDR3 nucleotides read TGTGCCAGCAGTGGGCTAGCGGGGGCCTTGAGCTCCTACAATGAGCAGTTCTTC. Its translation: CASSGLAGALSSYNEQFF.

The V gene is TRBV19, the J gene TRBJ1-1; 7 bases map to TRBD1. V was clipped by 3 bases and J by 4 bases; unmatched bases: 2. The CDR3 covers 13 residues. The germline V gene has CDR1 LNHDA and CDR2 SQIVND (reference sequence). Here the CDR3 reads CASSMTGFTEAFF. CDR3 sequence (DNA): TGTGCCAGTAGTATGACAGGGTTCACTGAAGCTTTCTTT.

The V gene is TRBV2, the J gene TRBJ1-2; D possibly corresponds to TRBD1 (6 bases). Germline lookup yields CDR1 SNHLY and CDR2 FYNNEI. V was shortened by 5 bases and J by 4 bases, with 17 bases between the two germline ends. The length of the CDR3 is 15 residues. As DNA, the CDR3 is TGTGCCAGCAGTCCCAGCGCCGGGACATCCTATGGCTACACCTTC. Translated, it gives CASSPSAGTSYGYTF.

The chain couples TRBV24-1 to TRBJ1-3, with D perhaps TRBD1 (6 bases). CDR3 length: 16 amino acids. The V end was cut by 3 bases, the J end by 0 bases, with 11 bases between. Germline V lookup: CDR1 KGHDR, CDR2 SFDVKD. CDR3 loop: CATSDPGQNSGNTIYF. In DNA form, the CDR3 reads TGTGCCACCAGTGATCCGGGACAAAACTCTGGAAACACCATATATTTT.

This chain joins TRBV24-1 and TRBJ2-7, with D tentatively TRBD2 (6 bases). The length of the CDR3 is 13 residues. Trimming removed 7 bases from V and 5 bases from J, with 14 bases in between. CDR1 KGHDR and CDR2 SFDVKD come from the germline V gene. The CDR3 protein is CATSSGLFDEQYF. In DNA form, the CDR3 reads TGTGCCACCAGCTCGGGACTGTTCGACGAGCAGTACTTC.

The CDR3 region has the DNA TGCGCCAGCAGTTATCGAAGACCTTGGGAGGAAAACACCGGGGAGCTGTTTTTT. It specifies CASSYRRPWEENTGELFF. The chain couples TRBV5-1 to TRBJ2-2; D is perhaps TRBD2 (6 bases). Trimming took off 5 bases at V and 2 bases at J, with 22 bases between the two ends. Germline V gene lookup returns CDR1 SGHRS and CDR2 YFSETQ. The CDR3 sequence is 18 residues long.

The chain is built from TRBV9 and TRBJ2-2; D gene uncertain. The CDR3 extends over 17 amino acids. Looked up from germline, CDR1 is SGDLS and CDR2 is YYNGEE. With 0 bases removed from V and 1 base from J, the gap between germline ends came to 13 bases. The CDR3 DNA follows: TGTGCCAGCAGCGTAGGTGGAGCAAACTTGAACACCGGGGAGCTGTTTTTT. It is translated as CASSVGGANLNTGELFF.

This chain links TRBV30 with TRBJ2-5; D ambiguous. The V gene's germline CDR1 is GTSNPN and CDR2 SVGIG (reference sequence). The CDR3 is 13 amino acids. With 0 bases removed from V and 9 bases from J, the gap between germline ends came to 14 bases. CDR3 protein: CAWSVMQDRAQYF. The CDR3 DNA reads TGTGCCTGGAGTGTAATGCAAGATCGGGCCCAGTACTTC.

The chain combines TRBV12-3 or TRBV12-4 with TRBJ2-2, with a possible D match to TRBD2 (5 bases). Trimming removed 5 bases from V and 6 bases from J, with 10 bases in between. The CDR3 has 13 residues. In DNA, the CDR3 is TGTGCCAGCAGTCTTAGCGCAGCCGGGGAGCTGTTTTTT. Protein sequence: CASSLSAAGELFF.

V and J are TRBV19 and TRBJ1-2, with D hard to call. Germline V gene sequence: CDR1 LNHDA, CDR2 SQIVND (reference sequence). The germline V and J ends were trimmed by 3 bases and 3 bases, with 14 bases remaining between them. The CDR3 covers 15 residues. CDR3 in DNA: TGTGCCAGTAGTATCAGTAGCGAGACCTACTATGGCTACACCTTC. The encoded protein is CASSISSETYYGYTF.

The chain carries TRBV5-4 and TRBJ1-1; 9 bases are a match to TRBD1. Trimming cost V 1 base and J 0 bases; bases outside gene matches: 4. Germline V CDR1 and CDR2: SGHNT, YYREEE (reference sequence). CDR3 length: 16 amino acids. The CDR3 here is CASSLTGQGVNTEAFF. The CDR3 region has the DNA TGTGCCAGCAGCTTGACGGGACAGGGAGTGAACACTGAAGCTTTCTTT.